This is a list of T cell receptor beta chains from one sample in a study of CD8+ T cells in alopecia areata. Repertoires were generated with immunoSEQ multiplex PCR, while TCRdb's copy carries only in-frame clones and drops some. This sample has 15,000 to 20,000 clones, with around 60% found just once. The sample consisted of skin, taken at week 4, from a patient treated with tofacitinib. The origin of the receptors is a human donor with alopecia areata. CDR3s include the opening cysteine and the closing phenylalanine or tryptophan.

len	v_gene	j_gene	CDR3aa
15	TRBV5-4	TRBJ2-1	CASSLGMASYNEQFF
12	TRBV11-1	TRBJ2-4	CASSFDRGETYF
13	TRBV19	TRBJ2-5	CASSMMGGETQYF
14	TRBV5-6	TRBJ2-7	CASRRTGASYEQYF
16	TRBV5-1	TRBJ1-2	CASSPGQLSINYGYTF
21	TRBV15	TRBJ2-1	CATSRDGWLAGGESSYNEQFF
16	TRBV4-1	TRBJ2-1	CASSHTSGGPYNEQFF
14	TRBV30	TRBJ1-2	CAWSGRGPNYGYTF
12	TRBV19	TRBJ1-1	CASSMGDTEAFF
15	TRBV7-2	TRBJ2-1	CASSLNRDSYNEQFF
16	TRBV6-1	TRBJ1-2	CASSEPRPDGIYGYTF
15	TRBV15	TRBJ1-2	CATSRDLRPGYGYTF
15	TRBV5-1	TRBJ2-6	CASSSATSGANVLTF
14	TRBV10-3	TRBJ2-5	CAISDPPRRETQYF
14	TRBV10-2	TRBJ1-5	CASNSQGGGQPQHF
14	TRBV5-1	TRBJ2-2	CASRAPGGAGELFF
14	TRBV2	TRBJ1-6	CASSPTTGRSPLHF
12	TRBV4-1	TRBJ2-7	CASSSRGYEQYF
14	TRBV27	TRBJ1-2	CASSLSLAGQGYTF
14	TRBV5-4	TRBJ2-7	CASSFDRVGYEQYF
14	TRBV4-3	.	CASSQDRTSYEQYF
21	TRBV4-3	TRBJ1-2	CASSQVLILVSDSPTNYGYTF
18	TRBV7-2	TRBJ2-1	CASSLFPRGGANTNEQFF
18	TRBV5-5	TRBJ1-2	CASSLVPGSFTLNYGYTF
14	TRBV5-5	.	CASSLAGGHYEQYF
14	TRBV27	TRBJ2-7	CASSLRTGFYEQYF
20	TRBV4-1	TRBJ2-1	CASSQITGTSGSWVPDEQFF
11	TRBV7-9	TRBJ1-1	CASTSGAQTFF
11	TRBV6-1	TRBJ2-2	CASRDFGELFF
13	TRBV18	TRBJ1-5	CASSRGSNQPQHF
14	TRBV7-9	TRBJ2-7	CASSLDVSSYEQYF
13	TRBV7-9	TRBJ1-1	CASSLEGATEAFF
14	TRBV9	TRBJ2-5	CASSPGPQGETQYF
15	TRBV4-3	TRBJ1-5	CASSHTTGGGQPQHF
14	TRBV28	TRBJ1-2	CASSLQQGAGGYTF
15	TRBV4-3	TRBJ2-7	CASSQGLAGGDEQYF
14	TRBV5-1	TRBJ1-5	CASSLDSKGQPQHF
13	TRBV5-1	TRBJ2-3	CASRRLETDTQYF
13	TRBV28	TRBJ1-2	CASSLGTGVGYTF
13	TRBV14	TRBJ1-1	CASSQVWGVEAFF
15	TRBV6-1	TRBJ1-5	CASRPQGSGGQPQHF
16	TRBV7-2	TRBJ2-4	CASSLGAGPTENIQYF
16	TRBV10-2	TRBJ2-2	CASRGHLEVNTGELFF